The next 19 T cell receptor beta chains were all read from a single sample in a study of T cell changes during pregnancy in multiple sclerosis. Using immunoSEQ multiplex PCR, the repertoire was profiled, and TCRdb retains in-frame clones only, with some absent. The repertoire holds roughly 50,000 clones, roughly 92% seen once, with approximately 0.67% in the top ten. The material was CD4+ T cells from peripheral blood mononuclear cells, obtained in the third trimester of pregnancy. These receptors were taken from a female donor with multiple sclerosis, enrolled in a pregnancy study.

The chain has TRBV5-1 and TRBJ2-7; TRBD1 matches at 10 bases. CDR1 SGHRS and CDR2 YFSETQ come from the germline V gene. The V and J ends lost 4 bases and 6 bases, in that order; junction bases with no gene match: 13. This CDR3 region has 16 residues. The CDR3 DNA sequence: TGCGCCAGCAGCCCGGAGACAGGGGGCTTGTTTAGCGAGCAGTACTTC. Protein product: CASSPETGGLFSEQYF. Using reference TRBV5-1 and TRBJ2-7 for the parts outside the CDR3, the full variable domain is KAGVTQTPRYLIKTRGQQVTLSCSPISGHRSVSWYQQTPGQGLQFLFEYFSETQRNKGNFPGRFSGRQFSNSRSEMNVSTLELGDSALYLCASSPETGGLFSEQYFGPGTRLTVT.

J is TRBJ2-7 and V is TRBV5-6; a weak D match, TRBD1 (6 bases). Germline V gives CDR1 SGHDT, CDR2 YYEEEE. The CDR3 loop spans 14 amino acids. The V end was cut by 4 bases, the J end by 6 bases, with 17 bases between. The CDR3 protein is CASSLQSLGAEQYF. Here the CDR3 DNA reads TGTGCCAGCAGCCTACAAAGCCTGGGGGCCGAGCAGTACTTC. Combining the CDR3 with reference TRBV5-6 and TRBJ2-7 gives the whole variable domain DAGVTQSPTHLIKTRGQQVTLRCSPKSGHDTVSWYQQALGQGPQFIFQYYEEEERQRGNFPDRFSGHQFPNYSSELNVNALLLGDSALYLCASSLQSLGAEQYFGPGTRLTVT.

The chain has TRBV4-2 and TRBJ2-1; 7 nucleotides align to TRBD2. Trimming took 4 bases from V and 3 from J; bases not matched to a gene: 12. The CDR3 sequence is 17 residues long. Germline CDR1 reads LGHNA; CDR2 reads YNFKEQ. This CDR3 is CASSREGGSPGYNEQFF. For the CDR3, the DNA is TGTGCCAGCAGCCGCGAGGGCGGGAGTCCGGGCTACAATGAGCAGTTCTTC.

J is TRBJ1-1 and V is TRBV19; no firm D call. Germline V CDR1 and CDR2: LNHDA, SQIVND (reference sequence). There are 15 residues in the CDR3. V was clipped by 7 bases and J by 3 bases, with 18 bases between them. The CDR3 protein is CASKGRRGWDTEAFF. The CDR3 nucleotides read TGTGCCAGTAAGGGTCGTCGGGGATGGGACACTGAAGCTTTCTTT.

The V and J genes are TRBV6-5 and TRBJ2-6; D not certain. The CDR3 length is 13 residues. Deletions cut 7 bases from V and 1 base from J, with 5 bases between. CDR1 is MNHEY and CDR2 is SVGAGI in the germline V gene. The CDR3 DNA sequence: TGTGCCAGCAAACAGTCTGGGGCCAACGTCCTGACTTTC. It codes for CASKQSGANVLTF.

CDR3 loop: CASSATRASGRQETQYF. The CDR3 DNA sequence: TGTGCCAGCAGCGCGACGAGGGCTAGCGGTCGACAAGAGACCCAGTACTTC. J is TRBJ2-5 and V is TRBV5-6, with 7 bases aligning to TRBD2. The germline CDR1 and CDR2 sequences are SGHDT and YYEEEE. With 4 bases clipped from V and 2 bases from J, the junction kept 14 bases outside the gene matches. CDR3 length: 17 residues.

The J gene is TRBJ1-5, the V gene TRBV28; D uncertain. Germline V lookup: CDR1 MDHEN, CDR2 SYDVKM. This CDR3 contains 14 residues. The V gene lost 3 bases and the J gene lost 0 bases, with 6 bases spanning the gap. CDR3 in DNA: TGTGCCAGCAGTTTGCCCGGTAGCAATCAGCCCCAGCATTTT. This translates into CASSLPGSNQPQHF.

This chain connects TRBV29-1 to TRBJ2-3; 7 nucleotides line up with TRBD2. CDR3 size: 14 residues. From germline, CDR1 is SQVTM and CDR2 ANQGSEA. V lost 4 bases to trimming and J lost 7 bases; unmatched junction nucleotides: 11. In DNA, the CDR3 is TGCAGCGTTGTGGGAGGGCTTGGTCGTAATACGCAGTATTTT. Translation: CSVVGGLGRNTQYF.

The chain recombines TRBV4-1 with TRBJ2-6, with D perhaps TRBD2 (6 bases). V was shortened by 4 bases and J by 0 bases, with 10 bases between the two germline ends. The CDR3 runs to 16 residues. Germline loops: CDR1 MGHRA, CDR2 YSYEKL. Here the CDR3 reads CASSRAGSSGANVLTF. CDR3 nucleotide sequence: TGCGCCAGCAGCCGGGCCGGGAGCTCTGGGGCCAACGTCCTGACTTTC.

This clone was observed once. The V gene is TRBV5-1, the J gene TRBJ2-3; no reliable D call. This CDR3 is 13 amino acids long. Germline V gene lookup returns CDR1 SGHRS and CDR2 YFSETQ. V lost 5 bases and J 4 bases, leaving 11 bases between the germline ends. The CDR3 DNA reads TGCGCCAGCAGTCGAGTCGCGGCAGATACGCAGTATTTT. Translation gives CASSRVAADTQYF.

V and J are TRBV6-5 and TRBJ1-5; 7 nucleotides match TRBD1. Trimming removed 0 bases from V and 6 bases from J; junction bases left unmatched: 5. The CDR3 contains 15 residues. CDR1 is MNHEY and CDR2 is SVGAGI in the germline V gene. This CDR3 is CASSYSRGAGQPQHF. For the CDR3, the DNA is TGTGCCAGCAGTTACTCCAGGGGGGCCGGTCAGCCCCAGCATTTT.

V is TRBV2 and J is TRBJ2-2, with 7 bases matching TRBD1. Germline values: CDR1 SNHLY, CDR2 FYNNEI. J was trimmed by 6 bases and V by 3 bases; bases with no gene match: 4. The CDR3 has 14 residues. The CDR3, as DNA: TGTGCCAGCAGTGAGACAGGGTTTGCCGGGGAGCTGTTTTTT. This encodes CASSETGFAGELFF. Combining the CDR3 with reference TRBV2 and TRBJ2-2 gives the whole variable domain EPEVTQTPSHQVTQMGQEVILRCVPISNHLYFYWYRQILGQKVEFLVSFYNNEISEKSEIFDDQFSVERPDGSNFTLKIRSTKLEDSAMYFCASSETGFAGELFFGEGSRLTVL.

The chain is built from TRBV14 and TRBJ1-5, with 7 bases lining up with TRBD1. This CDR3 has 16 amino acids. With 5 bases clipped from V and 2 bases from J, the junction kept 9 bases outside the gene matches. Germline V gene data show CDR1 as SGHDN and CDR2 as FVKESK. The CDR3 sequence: CASSYHRGRGNQPQHF. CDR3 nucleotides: TGTGCCAGCAGCTACCACAGGGGACGGGGCAATCAGCCCCAGCATTTT. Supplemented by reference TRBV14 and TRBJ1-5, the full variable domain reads EAGVTQFPSHSVIEKGQTVTLRCDPISGHDNLYWYRRVMGKEIKFLLHFVKESKQDESGMPNNRFLAERTGGTYSTLKVQPAELEDSGVYFCASSYHRGRGNQPQHFGDGTRLSIL.

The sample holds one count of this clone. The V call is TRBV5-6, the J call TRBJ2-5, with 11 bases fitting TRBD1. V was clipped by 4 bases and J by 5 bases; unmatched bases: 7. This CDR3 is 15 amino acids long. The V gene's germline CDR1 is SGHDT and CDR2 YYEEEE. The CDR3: CASSDGTGGWETQYF. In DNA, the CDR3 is TGTGCCAGCAGCGACGGGACAGGGGGATGGGAGACCCAGTACTTC.

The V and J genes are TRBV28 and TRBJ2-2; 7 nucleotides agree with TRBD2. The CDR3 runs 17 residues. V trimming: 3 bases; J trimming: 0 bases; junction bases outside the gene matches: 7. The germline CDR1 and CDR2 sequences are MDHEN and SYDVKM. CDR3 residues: CASSFPELAPNTGELFF. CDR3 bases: TGTGCCAGCAGTTTCCCCGAACTAGCGCCGAACACCGGGGAGCTGTTTTTT.

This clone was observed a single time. The CDR3 here is CASSLYLAGASTDTQYF. The CDR3, as DNA: TGTGCCAGCAGCTTGTATTTAGCGGGTGCTAGCACAGATACGCAGTATTTT. V gene TRBV5-4 combines with J gene TRBJ2-3; 7 bases are shared with TRBD2. Trimming cost V 1 base and J 0 bases; bases outside gene matches: 8. CDR1 and CDR2 (germline): SGHNT, YYREEE (reference sequence). This CDR3 spans 17 amino acids.

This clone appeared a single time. The CDR3 nucleotides are TGTGCCAGCTCCCCTGGGACAGCGATCGAAAAACTGTTTTTT. Translating it yields CASSPGTAIEKLFF. The chain uses TRBV18 and TRBJ1-4, with 7 bases lining up with TRBD1. Germline V gives CDR1 KGHSH, CDR2 LQKENI. With V trimmed by 6 bases and J by 8 bases, 9 bases remained unmatched. The CDR3 loop spans 14 amino acids.

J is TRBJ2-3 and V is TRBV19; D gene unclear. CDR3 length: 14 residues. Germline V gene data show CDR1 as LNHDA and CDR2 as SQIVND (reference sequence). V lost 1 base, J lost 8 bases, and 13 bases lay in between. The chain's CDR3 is CASSIASRNGTQYF. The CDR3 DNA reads TGTGCCAGTAGTATAGCTTCCAGGAATGGTACGCAGTATTTT.

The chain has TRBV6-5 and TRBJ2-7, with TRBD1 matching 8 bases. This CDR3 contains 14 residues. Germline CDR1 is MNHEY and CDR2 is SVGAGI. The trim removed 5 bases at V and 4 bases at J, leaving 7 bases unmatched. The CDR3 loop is CASSRRTGLYEQYF. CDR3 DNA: TGTGCCAGCAGTCGGCGGACAGGGTTATACGAGCAGTACTTC.